This T cell receptor (beta chain) was profiled in a study of T cell repertoires in aging, cancer and after chemotherapy. The template was genomic DNA from peripheral blood, not RNA. TRB rearrangements spanning V, D and J were amplified using mixed TRB-A/B primers. TCRdb redid the calling of the multiplex PCR reads with MiXCR, one entry per CDR3 protein. The sample lists some 12,000 distinct CDR3 sequences, more than 20% occurring once. The V end lost 2 bases, the J end lost 6 bases, and 11 bases lay between the germline ends. Germline lookup yields CDR1 KGHSH and CDR2 LQKENI. This CDR3 comprises 15 residues. This clonotype was seen a few times.

The source of this sequence is a human donor in good health. Source material: blood. The chain links TRBV18 to TRBJ1-6, with D perhaps TRBD1 (5 bases). The CDR3 DNA reads TGTGCCAGCTCACCATCGGGTCAGGGTAATTCACCCCTCCACTTT. Encoded protein: CASSPSGQGNSPLHF.